This T cell receptor (beta chain) was retrieved from a study of T cells in tuberculosis (dated by TCRdb to the late 2010s). Context from the whole study: The study combined CD1B tetramers and high-throughput TCR immunosequencing to characterize T cells specific for the mycobacterial lipid antigen glucose monomycolate (GMM). IGRA-negative adolescents, IGRA-positive adolescents with latent tuberculosis and adults with active tuberculosis, ten per group, were compared in a South African clinical cohort.

Findings and caveats that apply to the study as a whole: A classifier using the diverse GMM-specific repertoire reached approximately 90% accuracy (AUROC about 0.9), compared with roughly 70% accuracy using GEM motif frequencies. Shorter CDR3-alpha lengths in active tuberculosis patients partly drove the smaller NN-distances, and the TCR-beta difference was not statistically significant. Which clinical samples got chosen depended on the availability of cryopreserved specimens, and the active tuberculosis cases were adults, whereas the controls were adolescents. Active tuberculosis TCR-alpha repertoires showed smaller mean NN-distances to GMM-specific TCRs than IGRA-negative controls, suggesting clonal expansion of these TCRs.

CDR1 SSHAT and CDR2 FNYEAQ are derived from the germline V gene (reference sequence). V is reduced by 3 bases and J by 8 bases, leaving a spacing of 10 bases between them. There are 13 amino acids in the CDR3, from cysteine to phenylalanine inclusive. The retained sequence is limited to the CDR3, 39 bases, with the frame set at the first base. About this clone: Its antigen remains unidentified. Base-call qualities are not available, and no considerably larger clone is one nucleotide away.

At study entry, a tuberculin skin test and the QuantiFERON-TB GOLD In-Tube IGRA were used to screen adolescents for latent tuberculosis infection. Immunosequencing of unsorted cryopreserved PBMC covered, on average, approximately 100,000 T cells per clinical donor. Eleven high schools in the Worcester region of the Western Cape, South Africa, served as enrollment sites for adolescents aged 12 to 18 years. Some ten M. tuberculosis-infected adolescents and about 10 uninfected adolescents, matched for age and sex, were selected. For the adolescents, PBMC were isolated by density centrifugation from freshly drawn heparinized blood and then cryopreserved. The immunoSEQ multiplex PCR assay was used to generate TCR libraries, with TCR-beta and/or TCR-alpha/delta assays applied to each sample. The Illumina high-throughput platform was used to sequence the amplified TCR libraries. Under the source paper's analysis protocol: Clustering and dimensionality reduction relied on pairwise TCRdist distances among GMM-specific receptors from T cells that were either sorted ex vivo or expanded in vitro. Each clinical repertoire was assigned a mean NN-distance score, defined as the average TCRdist to the nearest 10% of tetramer-positive reference sequences. GEM TCR motif frequency was computed as the fraction of unique TCRs matching known GEM sequences by V/J usage and CDR3 length. Linear discriminant analysis with leave-one-out cross-validation, implemented in scikit-learn, was used to classify active tuberculosis. TCRdb took this table from immuneACCESS and kept in-frame rearrangements with V and J called. Such tables lack part of the clones; where checked against another copy, unresolved V genes explain under half of the gap, and the rest is unexplained. Clone size and V and J calls were adopted from that table, with D and trimming inferred from the DNA. The sample contains tens of thousands of clones, 95% to 98% of them found a single time. The ten biggest clones cover 6.2% of the sample.

Sequencing input: PBMCs. The rearranged chain carries TRBV7-7 and TRBJ2-2, with the D segment identity uncertain. The sequence was collected from a donor aged 5 to 30 with latent tuberculosis or without tuberculosis infection. The CDR3 amino acid sequence is: CASSLRAMGELFF. The DNA sequence reads TGTGCCAGCAGCTTGCGAGCGATGGGGGAGCTGTTTTTT.